These 13 T cell receptor beta chains were all obtained from the same sample, sequenced in a study of identifying expanded T cells in peripheral blood. Profiling relied on immunoSEQ multiplex PCR, and the TCRdb table lists in-frame clones only, not all of them. The sample has 90,000 to 100,000 clones; 88% are singletons. Sequencing was carried out using blood. The receptors were gathered from a person aged 18 to 75 in good health.

The chain combines TRBV5-4 with TRBJ2-7, with 10 bases lining up with TRBD1. The V segment lost 3 bases and the J segment 3 bases; nucleotides outside the gene matches: 9. Germline loops: CDR1 SGHNT, CDR2 YYREEE (reference sequence). CDR3 length: 16 residues. The CDR3 bases are TGTGCCAGCAGCTGGGGGGGACAGGGGACCCACTACGAGCAGTACTTC. Protein: CASSWGGQGTHYEQYF.

CDR3 loop: CASGDYNEQFF. The CDR3 DNA follows: TGTGCCAGCGGGGACTACAATGAGCAGTTCTTC. The J gene is TRBJ2-1, the V gene TRBV14; D not resolved. From germline, CDR1 is SGHDN and CDR2 FVKESK. This CDR3 comprises 11 residues. With 8 bases removed from V and 3 bases from J, the gap between germline ends came to 5 bases.

This clone was seen only a few times. The rearrangement links TRBV5-1 to TRBJ1-2, with 8 bases lining up with TRBD1. The V segment lost 0 bases and the J segment 8 bases; nucleotides outside the gene matches: 9. Germline CDR1 reads SGHRS; CDR2 reads YFSETQ. This CDR3 is built from 15 residues. The CDR3 DNA is TGCGCCAGCAGCTTGGGAGTTGTGACAGGGGAAGGCTACACCTTC. It yields the protein CASSLGVVTGEGYTF.

The rearrangement uses TRBV23-1 and TRBJ1-5; D gene ambiguous. TRBV23-1 carries the ORF label, with uncertain function. The CDR3 has 14 amino acids. Trimming took off 0 bases at V and 6 bases at J, with 9 bases between the two ends. CDR3 amino acids: CASSQSYRAQPQHF. The CDR3 region has the DNA TGCGCCAGCAGTCAATCTTACCGGGCTCAGCCCCAGCATTTT.

The chain couples TRBV30 to TRBJ1-5; possible D gene TRBD1, 5 bases. Per germline, CDR1 GTSNPN and CDR2 SVGIG (reference sequence). Trimming removed 5 bases at V and 1 base at J, with 6 bases between. This CDR3 spans 12 amino acids. The CDR3 nucleotides are TGTGCCTGGGCAGGGAGCAATCAGCCCCAGCATTTT. Protein sequence: CAWAGSNQPQHF.

This clone has a single count. One junction end does not reproduce the germline sequence, and a read error may be involved. This chain connects TRBV7-9 to TRBJ2-7; 8 nucleotides match TRBD1. Germline values: CDR1 SEHNR, CDR2 FQNEAQ (reference sequence). CDR3 size: 15 residues. The CDR3 DNA reads TGTGCCAGCAGCTTAAAGGGACAGGTCGTGAACGAGCAGCACTTC. Translated, it gives CASSLKGQVVNEQHF.

This chain's CDR3 is CATRDRGLYNEQFF. As DNA, the CDR3 is TGTGCCACCAGAGACAGGGGTCTCTACAATGAGCAGTTCTTC. The chain carries TRBV6-1 and TRBJ2-1, with 8 bases aligning to TRBD1. From germline, CDR1 is MNHNS and CDR2 SASEGT. The CDR3 spans 14 residues. With V trimmed by 10 bases and J by 3 bases, 8 bases remained unmatched.

DNA of the CDR3: TGTGCCATCAGTGACGGGGGGCAGGGCAATGAGCAGTTCTTC. This gives the protein CAISDGGQGNEQFF. The chain combines TRBV10-3 with TRBJ2-1; TRBD2 might be the D (7 bases). Looked up from germline, CDR1 is ENHRY and CDR2 is SYGVKD. Trimming took 3 bases from V and 6 from J, leaving 12 bases between them. The CDR3 is 14 residues long.

The chain is built from TRBV10-1 and TRBJ2-3; D uncertain. Germline CDR1 is WNHNN and CDR2 is SYGVQD (reference sequence). Trimming stripped 0 bases from V and 3 bases from J, with 4 bases between. CDR3 size: 13 residues. CDR3 in DNA: TGCGCCAGCAGTGAGTCTGAGACAGATACGCAGTATTTT. Translating it yields CASSESETDTQYF.

This clone was found once. The V and J genes are TRBV5-1 and TRBJ2-1; D gene uncertain. The CDR3 is made up of 16 amino acids. V lost 0 bases, J lost 0 bases, and 10 bases lay in between. Germline V gives CDR1 SGHRS, CDR2 YFSETQ. CDR3 sequence reads: CASSLGQISSYNEQFF. The CDR3 DNA reads TGCGCCAGCAGCTTGGGACAAATAAGCTCCTACAATGAGCAGTTCTTC.

This clone was picked up one time. The CDR3 loop is CSVQAYEGGGGSRQYF. The CDR3 coding sequence is TGCAGCGTCCAAGCCTATGAGGGAGGGGGCGGTAGTAGGCAGTACTTC. The chain employs TRBV29-1 and TRBJ2-7; D tentatively fits TRBD1 or TRBD2 (7 bases each). Germline assignment: CDR1 SQVTM and CDR2 ANQGSEA. V was clipped by 6 bases and J by 9 bases, with 30 bases between them. The CDR3 covers 16 residues.

The chain combines TRBV28 with TRBJ1-3; D is unclear. The V end was cut by 4 bases, the J end by 3 bases, with 16 bases between. Germline values: CDR1 MDHEN, CDR2 SYDVKM. The CDR3 runs 16 residues. The CDR3 bases are TGTGCCAGCAGTTCCGAGGTCCAGAGATATGGAAACACCATATATTTT. This translates into CASSSEVQRYGNTIYF. The full variable domain, rest sourced from reference TRBV28 and TRBJ1-3, is DVKVTQSSRYLVKRTGEKVFLECVQDMDHENMFWYRQDPGLGLRLIYFSYDVKMKEKGDIPEGYSVSREKKERFSLILESASTNQTSMYLCASSSEVQRYGNTIYFGEGSWLTVV.

The V and J genes are TRBV29-1 and TRBJ2-3; D remains ambiguous. V lost 4 bases and J lost 4, with 12 bases in between. CDR3 size: 13 residues. Germline values: CDR1 SQVTM, CDR2 ANQGSEA. CDR3 bases: TGCAGCGTTGTATCAGTCATCCCAGATACGCAGTATTTT. This sequence encodes CSVVSVIPDTQYF.